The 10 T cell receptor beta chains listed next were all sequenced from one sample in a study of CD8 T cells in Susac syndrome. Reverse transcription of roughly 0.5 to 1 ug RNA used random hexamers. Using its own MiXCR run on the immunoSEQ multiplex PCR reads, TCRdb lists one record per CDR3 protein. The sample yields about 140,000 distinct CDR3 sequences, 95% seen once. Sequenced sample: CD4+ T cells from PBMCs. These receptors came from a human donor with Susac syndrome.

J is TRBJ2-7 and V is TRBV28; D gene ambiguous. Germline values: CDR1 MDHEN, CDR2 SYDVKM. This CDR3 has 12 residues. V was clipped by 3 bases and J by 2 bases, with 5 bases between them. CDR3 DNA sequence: TGTGCCAGCAGTTTGAGAGCCTACGAGCAGTACTTC. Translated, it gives CASSLRAYEQYF.

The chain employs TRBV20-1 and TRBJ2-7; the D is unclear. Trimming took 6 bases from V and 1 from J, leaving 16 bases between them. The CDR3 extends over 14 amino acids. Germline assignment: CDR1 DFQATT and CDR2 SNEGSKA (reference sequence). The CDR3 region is CSAHQVQHSYEQYF. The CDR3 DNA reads TGCAGTGCCCACCAGGTTCAGCATTCCTACGAGCAGTACTTC.

Written as DNA, the CDR3 is TGTGCTCTCGTAGGGGGGACAGGGGTCCAAGAGACCCAGTACTTC. This codes for CALVGGTGVQETQYF. The chain is built from TRBV21-1 and TRBJ2-5; TRBD1 is the table's D call, not checked against the DNA. TRBV21-1 is a recognized pseudogene. This CDR3 has 15 residues.

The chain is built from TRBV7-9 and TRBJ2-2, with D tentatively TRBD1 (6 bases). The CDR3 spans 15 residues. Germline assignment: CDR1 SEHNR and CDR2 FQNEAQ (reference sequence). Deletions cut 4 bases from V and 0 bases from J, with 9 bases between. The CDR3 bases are TGTGCCAGCAGCTCGGACAGCGCGAACACCGGGGAGCTGTTTTTT. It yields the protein CASSSDSANTGELFF.

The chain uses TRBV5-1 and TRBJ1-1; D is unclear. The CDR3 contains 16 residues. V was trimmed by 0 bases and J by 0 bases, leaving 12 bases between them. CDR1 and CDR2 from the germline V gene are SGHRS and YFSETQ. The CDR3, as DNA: TGCGCCAGCAGCTTGGATTCGCCAGCCATGAACACTGAAGCTTTCTTT. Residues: CASSLDSPAMNTEAFF. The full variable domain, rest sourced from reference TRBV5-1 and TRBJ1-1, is KAGVTQTPRYLIKTRGQQVTLSCSPISGHRSVSWYQQTPGQGLQFLFEYFSETQRNKGNFPGRFSGRQFSNSRSEMNVSTLELGDSALYLCASSLDSPAMNTEAFFGQGTRLTVV.

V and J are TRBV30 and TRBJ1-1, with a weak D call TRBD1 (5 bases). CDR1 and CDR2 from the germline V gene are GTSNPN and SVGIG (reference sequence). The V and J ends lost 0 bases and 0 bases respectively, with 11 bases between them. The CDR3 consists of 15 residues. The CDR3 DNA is TGTGCCTGGAGTGTACATAGGGGCATGAACACTGAAGCTTTCTTT. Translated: CAWSVHRGMNTEAFF.

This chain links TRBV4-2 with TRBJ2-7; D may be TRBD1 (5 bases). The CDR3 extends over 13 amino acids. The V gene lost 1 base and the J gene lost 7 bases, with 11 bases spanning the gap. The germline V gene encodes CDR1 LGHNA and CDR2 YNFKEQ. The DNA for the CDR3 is TGTGCCAGCAGCCAAGCCAGGGTCGGTGAGCAGTACTTC. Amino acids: CASSQARVGEQYF.

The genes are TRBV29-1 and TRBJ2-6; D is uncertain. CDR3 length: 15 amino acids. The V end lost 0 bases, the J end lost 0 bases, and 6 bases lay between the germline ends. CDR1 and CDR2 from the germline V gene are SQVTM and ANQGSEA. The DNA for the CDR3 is TGCAGCGTTGAAGATCATAACTCTGGGGCCAACGTCCTGACTTTC. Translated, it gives CSVEDHNSGANVLTF.

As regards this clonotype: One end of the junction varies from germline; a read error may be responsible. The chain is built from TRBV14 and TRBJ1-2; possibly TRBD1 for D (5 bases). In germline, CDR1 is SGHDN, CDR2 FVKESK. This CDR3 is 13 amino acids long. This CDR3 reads CASSVRGTYGYTF. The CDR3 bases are TGTGCAAGCAGCGTTAGGGGAACCTATGGCTACACCTTC.

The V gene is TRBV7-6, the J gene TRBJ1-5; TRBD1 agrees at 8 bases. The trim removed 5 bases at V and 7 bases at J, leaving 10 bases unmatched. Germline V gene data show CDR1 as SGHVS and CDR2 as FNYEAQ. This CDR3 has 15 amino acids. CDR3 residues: CASSPEGTGKQPQHF. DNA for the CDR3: TGTGCCAGCAGCCCCGAGGGGACAGGTAAACAGCCCCAGCATTTT.